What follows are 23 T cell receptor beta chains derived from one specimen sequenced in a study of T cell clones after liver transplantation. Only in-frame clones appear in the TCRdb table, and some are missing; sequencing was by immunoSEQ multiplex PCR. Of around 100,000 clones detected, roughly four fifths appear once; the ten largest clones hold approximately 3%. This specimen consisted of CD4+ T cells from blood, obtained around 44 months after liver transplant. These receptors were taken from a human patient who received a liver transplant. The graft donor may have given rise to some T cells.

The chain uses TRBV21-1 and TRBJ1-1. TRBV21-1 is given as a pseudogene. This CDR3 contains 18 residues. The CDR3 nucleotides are TGTGCCAGCAGCATCCCACCAGGGGGGGGGCTATTGAACACTGAAGCTTTCTTT. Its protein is CASSIPPGGGLLNTEAFF.

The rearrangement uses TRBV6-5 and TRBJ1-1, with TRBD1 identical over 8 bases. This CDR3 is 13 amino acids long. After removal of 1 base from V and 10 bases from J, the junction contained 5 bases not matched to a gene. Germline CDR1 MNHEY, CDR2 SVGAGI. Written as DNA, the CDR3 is TGTGCCAGCAGTTACTTCCTAGGACAGGGAGCTTTCTTT. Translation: CASSYFLGQGAFF.

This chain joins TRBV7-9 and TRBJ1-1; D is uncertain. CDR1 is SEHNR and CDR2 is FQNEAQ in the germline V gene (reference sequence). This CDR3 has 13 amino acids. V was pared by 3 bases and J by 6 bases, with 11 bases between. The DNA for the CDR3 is TGTGCCAGCAGCTTCGGGGATTACGCTGAAGCTTTCTTT. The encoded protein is CASSFGDYAEAFF.

The CDR3 DNA sequence: TGTGCCAGCAGGGGTGACAGGCTGAACACTGAAGCTTTCTTT. Its translation: CASRGDRLNTEAFF. V usage is TRBV28 and J usage is TRBJ1-1, with D perhaps matching TRBD1 (6 bases). In germline, CDR1 is MDHEN, CDR2 SYDVKM. The CDR3 totals 14 residues. V shed 6 bases and J shed 0 bases, with 11 bases lying between them. The variable domain in full, with the rest retrieved from reference TRBV28 and TRBJ1-1, is DVKVTQSSRYLVKRTGEKVFLECVQDMDHENMFWYRQDPGLGLRLIYFSYDVKMKEKGDIPEGYSVSREKKERFSLILESASTNQTSMYLCASRGDRLNTEAFFGQGTRLTVV.

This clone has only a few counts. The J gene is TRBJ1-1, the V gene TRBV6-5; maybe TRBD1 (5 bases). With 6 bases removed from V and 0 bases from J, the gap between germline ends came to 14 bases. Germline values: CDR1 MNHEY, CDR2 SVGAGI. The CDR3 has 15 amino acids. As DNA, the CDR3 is TGTGCCAGCAGCAGGGAGGGAGTACTGAACACTGAAGCTTTCTTT. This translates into CASSREGVLNTEAFF.

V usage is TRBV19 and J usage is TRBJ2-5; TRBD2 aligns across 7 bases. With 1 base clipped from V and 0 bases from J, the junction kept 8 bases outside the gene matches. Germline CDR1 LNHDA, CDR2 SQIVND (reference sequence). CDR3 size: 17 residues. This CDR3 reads CASSIGGGGPYQETQYF. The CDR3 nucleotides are TGTGCCAGTAGTATAGGCGGCGGGGGTCCATACCAAGAGACCCAGTACTTC.

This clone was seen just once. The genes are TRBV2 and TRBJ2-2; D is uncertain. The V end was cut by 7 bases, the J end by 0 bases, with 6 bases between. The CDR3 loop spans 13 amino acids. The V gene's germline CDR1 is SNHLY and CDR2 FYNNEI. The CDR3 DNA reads TGTGCCAGCATCATACCGAACACCGGGGAGCTGTTTTTT. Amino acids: CASIIPNTGELFF.

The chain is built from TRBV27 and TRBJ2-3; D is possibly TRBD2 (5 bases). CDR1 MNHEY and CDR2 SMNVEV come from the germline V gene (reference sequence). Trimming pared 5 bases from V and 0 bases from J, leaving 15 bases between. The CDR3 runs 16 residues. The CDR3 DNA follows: TGTGCCAGCAGTAAAATAGCGAGGCGTAGCACAGATACGCAGTATTTT. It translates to CASSKIARRSTDTQYF.

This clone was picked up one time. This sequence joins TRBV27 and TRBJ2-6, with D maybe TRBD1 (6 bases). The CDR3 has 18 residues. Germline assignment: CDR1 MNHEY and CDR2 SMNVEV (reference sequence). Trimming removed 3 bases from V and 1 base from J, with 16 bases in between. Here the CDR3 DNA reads TGTGCCAGCAGTTTTTTCGCGGACAGAGAATCTGGGGCCAACGTCCTGACTTTC. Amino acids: CASSFFADRESGANVLTF.

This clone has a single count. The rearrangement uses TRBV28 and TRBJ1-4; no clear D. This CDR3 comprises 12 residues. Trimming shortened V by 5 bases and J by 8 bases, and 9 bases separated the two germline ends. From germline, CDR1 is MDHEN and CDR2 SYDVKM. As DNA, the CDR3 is TGTGCCAGCAGTCAAATATACGAAAAACTGTTTTTT. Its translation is CASSQIYEKLFF. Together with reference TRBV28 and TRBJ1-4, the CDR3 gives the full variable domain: DVKVTQSSRYLVKRTGEKVFLECVQDMDHENMFWYRQDPGLGLRLIYFSYDVKMKEKGDIPEGYSVSREKKERFSLILESASTNQTSMYLCASSQIYEKLFFGSGTQLSVL.

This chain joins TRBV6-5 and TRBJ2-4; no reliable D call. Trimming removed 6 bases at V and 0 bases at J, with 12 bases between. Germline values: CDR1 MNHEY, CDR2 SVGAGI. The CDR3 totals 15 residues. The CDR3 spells CASSQLGVAKNIQYF. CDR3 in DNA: TGTGCCAGCAGCCAACTTGGGGTAGCCAAAAACATTCAGTACTTC.

The DNA for the CDR3 is TGTGCCAGTAGGCGCCAAGGGGATACGCAGTATTTT. Its protein product is CASRRQGDTQYF. V usage is TRBV19 and J usage is TRBJ2-3; D not resolved. This CDR3 is built from 12 residues. V lost 6 bases to trimming and J lost 6 bases, with 10 bases between them. Germline V gene data show CDR1 as LNHDA and CDR2 as SQIVND (reference sequence).

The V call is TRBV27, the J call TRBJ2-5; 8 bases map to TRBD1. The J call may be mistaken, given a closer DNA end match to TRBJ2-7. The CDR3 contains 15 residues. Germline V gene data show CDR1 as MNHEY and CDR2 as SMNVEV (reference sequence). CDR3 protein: CASSSPGQAEYEQYF. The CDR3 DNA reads TGTGCCAGCAGTTCCCCGGGACAGGCCGAATACGAGCAGTACTTC.

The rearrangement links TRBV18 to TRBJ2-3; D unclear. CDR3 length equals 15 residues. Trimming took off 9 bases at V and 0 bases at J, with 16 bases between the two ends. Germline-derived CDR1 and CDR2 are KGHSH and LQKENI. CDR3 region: CASLKQPASTDTQYF. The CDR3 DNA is TGTGCCAGTCTAAAACAGCCCGCTAGCACAGATACGCAGTATTTT. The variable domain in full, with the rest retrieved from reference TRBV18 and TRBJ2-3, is NAGVMQNPRHLVRRRGQEARLRCSPMKGHSHVYWYRQLPEEGLKFMVYLQKENIIDESGMPKERFSAEFPKEGPSILRIQQVVRGDSAAYFCASLKQPASTDTQYFGPGTRLTVL.

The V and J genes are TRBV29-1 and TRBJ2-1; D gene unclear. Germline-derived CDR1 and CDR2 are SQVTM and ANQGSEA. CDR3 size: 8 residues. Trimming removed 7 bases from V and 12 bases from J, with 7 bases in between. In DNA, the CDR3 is TGCAGCGCATCGGGGCAGTTCTTC. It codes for CSASGQFF.

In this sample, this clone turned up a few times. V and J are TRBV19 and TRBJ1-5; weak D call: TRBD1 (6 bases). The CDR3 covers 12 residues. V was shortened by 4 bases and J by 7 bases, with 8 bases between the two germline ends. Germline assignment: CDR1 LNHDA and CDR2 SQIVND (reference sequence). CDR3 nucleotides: TGTGCCAGTAGTAACAGGGTCCAGCCCCAGCATTTT. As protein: CASSNRVQPQHF.

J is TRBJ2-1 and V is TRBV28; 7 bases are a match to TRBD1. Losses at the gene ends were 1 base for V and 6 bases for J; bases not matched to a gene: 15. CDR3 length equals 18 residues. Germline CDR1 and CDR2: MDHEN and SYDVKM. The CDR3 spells CASSLSSRGSGMGNEQFF. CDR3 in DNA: TGTGCCAGCAGTTTATCGTCCAGGGGGTCAGGGATGGGCAATGAGCAGTTCTTC.

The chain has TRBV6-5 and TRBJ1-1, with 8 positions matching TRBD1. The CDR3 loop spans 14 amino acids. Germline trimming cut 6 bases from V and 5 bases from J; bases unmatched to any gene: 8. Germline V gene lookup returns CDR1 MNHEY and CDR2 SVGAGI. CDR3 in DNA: TGTGCCAGCAGGGATGCCACAGGGGGGACTGAAGCTTTCTTT. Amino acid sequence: CASRDATGGTEAFF.

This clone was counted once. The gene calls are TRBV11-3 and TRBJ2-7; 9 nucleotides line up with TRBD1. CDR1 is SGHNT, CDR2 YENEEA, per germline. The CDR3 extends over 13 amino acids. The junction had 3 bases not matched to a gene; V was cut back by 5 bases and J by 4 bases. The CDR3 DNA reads TGTGCCAGCAGCGCCGGACAGGGGTACGAGCAGTACTTC. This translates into CASSAGQGYEQYF.

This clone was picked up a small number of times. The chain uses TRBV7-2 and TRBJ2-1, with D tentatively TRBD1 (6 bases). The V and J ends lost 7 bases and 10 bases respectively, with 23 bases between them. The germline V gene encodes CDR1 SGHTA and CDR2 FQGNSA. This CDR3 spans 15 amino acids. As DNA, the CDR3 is TGTGCCAGCACCCAAACCTCCACAGGGCAGCGGGAGCAGTTCTTC. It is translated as CASTQTSTGQREQFF.

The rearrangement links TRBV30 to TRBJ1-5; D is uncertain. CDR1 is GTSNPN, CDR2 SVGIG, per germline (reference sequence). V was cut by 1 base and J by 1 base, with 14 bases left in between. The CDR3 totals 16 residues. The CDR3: CAWSAETGRSNQPQHF. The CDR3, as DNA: TGTGCCTGGAGTGCGGAAACCGGACGGAGCAATCAGCCCCAGCATTTT. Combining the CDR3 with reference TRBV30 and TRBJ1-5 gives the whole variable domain SQTIHQWPATLVQPVGSPLSLECTVEGTSNPNLYWYRQAAGRGLQLLFYSVGIGQISSEVPQNLSASRPQDRQFILSSKKLLLSDSGFYLCAWSAETGRSNQPQHFGDGTRLSIL.

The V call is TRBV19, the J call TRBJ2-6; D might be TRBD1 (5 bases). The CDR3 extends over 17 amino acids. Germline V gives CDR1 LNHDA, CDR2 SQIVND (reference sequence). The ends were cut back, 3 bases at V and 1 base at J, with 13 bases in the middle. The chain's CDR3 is CASSIIPGSSGANVLTF. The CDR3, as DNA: TGTGCCAGTAGTATTATTCCAGGGTCATCTGGGGCCAACGTCCTGACTTTC.

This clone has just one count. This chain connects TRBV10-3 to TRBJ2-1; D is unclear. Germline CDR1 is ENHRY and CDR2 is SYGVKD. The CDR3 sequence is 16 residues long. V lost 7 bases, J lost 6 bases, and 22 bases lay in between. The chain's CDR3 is CAITPGPPLSTNEQFF. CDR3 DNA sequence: TGTGCCATCACCCCGGGCCCCCCTTTGAGTACCAATGAGCAGTTCTTC.